A single sample is the source of the 19 T cell receptor beta chains below, sequenced in a study of blood T cell repertoires in COVID-19. Libraries were prepared by immunoSEQ multiplex PCR; TCRdb keeps only in-frame clonotypes and omits some of them. The table lists over 150,000 clones, approximately 83% of them singletons. Material for sequencing was PBMCs or T cells enriched from blood (not recorded which). These receptors all stem from a man aged 35 to 55 who had recovered from COVID-19.

This chain connects TRBV7-3 to TRBJ2-1; D perhaps matches TRBD2 (6 bases). Per germline, CDR1 SGHTA and CDR2 FQGTGA. This CDR3 region has 15 residues. The germline V and J ends were trimmed by 0 bases and 2 bases, with 8 bases remaining between them. In nucleotides, the CDR3 is TGTGCCAGCAGCTTAACTAGCGGAACCTACAATGAGCAGTTCTTC. Amino acid sequence: CASSLTSGTYNEQFF.

This clone was observed a few times. V and J are TRBV2 and TRBJ2-7; D possibly corresponds to TRBD1 (5 bases). The V end lost 5 bases, the J end lost 5 bases, and 22 bases lay between the germline ends. Germline V gives CDR1 SNHLY, CDR2 FYNNEI. There are 16 residues in the CDR3. The CDR3 protein is CASSLDLDSPHNEQYF. CDR3 DNA sequence: TGTGCCAGCAGTCTTGACTTAGACAGCCCCCACAACGAGCAGTACTTC.

J is TRBJ2-7 and V is TRBV5-1; possible D gene TRBD2, 6 bases. CDR3 length: 14 amino acids. Germline lookup yields CDR1 SGHRS and CDR2 YFSETQ. The ends were cut back, 0 bases at V and 5 bases at J, with 12 bases in the middle. Here the CDR3 DNA reads TGCGCCAGCAGCTTGGAAGGACCGGGAGACGAGCAGTACTTC. Translation: CASSLEGPGDEQYF.

The chain uses TRBV28 and TRBJ1-6; unclear D gene. Trimming left V 8 bases short and J 4 bases short, with 9 bases between. The CDR3 is made up of 13 amino acids. Germline-derived CDR1 and CDR2 are MDHEN and SYDVKM. The CDR3 DNA follows: TGTGCCAGCTTGGGCCTATATAATTCACCCCTCCACTTT. This translates into CASLGLYNSPLHF.

As concerns this clone: Other DNA sequences within the sample encode an identical CDR3. The V and J genes are TRBV18 and TRBJ1-5, with D perhaps TRBD1 (6 bases). Trimming took off 6 bases at V and 3 bases at J, with 12 bases between the two ends. Germline V gene lookup returns CDR1 KGHSH and CDR2 LQKENI. This CDR3 contains 14 residues. The CDR3 region is CASSQDRNNQPQHF. The DNA of the CDR3 is TGTGCCAGCTCCCAGGACAGAAACAATCAGCCCCAGCATTTT.

This rearrangement joins TRBV3-1 (or the pseudogene TRBV3-2) to TRBJ1-3, with 8 bases identical to TRBD1. The CDR3 totals 18 residues. Per germline, CDR1 LGHDT and CDR2 YNNKEL (reference sequence). V shed 0 bases and J 0 bases; nucleotides not matched to a gene: 7. The CDR3 DNA follows: TGTGCCAGCAGCCAAGACTGGGCAGGGGGCCCCTCTGGAAACACCATATATTTT. This codes for CASSQDWAGGPSGNTIYF.

The chain has TRBV7-2 and TRBJ1-2; D perhaps matches TRBD1 (6 bases). Trimming removed 4 bases at V and 8 bases at J, with 23 bases between. CDR1 SGHTA and CDR2 FQGNSA come from the germline V gene. This CDR3 contains 16 residues. CDR3 in DNA: TGTGCCAGCAGCTGGGGGCCGGGACGGGGCGTGTTCGGCTACACCTTC. It is translated as CASSWGPGRGVFGYTF.

V is TRBV11-2 and J is TRBJ2-1; 9 nucleotides line up with TRBD2. Germline V gene sequence: CDR1 SGHAT, CDR2 FQNNGV. The CDR3 contains 17 residues. V shed 2 bases, J shed 4 bases, and the junction held 9 bases outside the gene matches. The CDR3 sequence is CASSLRSGGLTYNEQFF. The CDR3 nucleotides read TGTGCCAGCAGCTTACGAAGCGGGGGGCTTACATACAATGAGCAGTTCTTC.

V usage is TRBV28 and J usage is TRBJ1-2, with D possibly being TRBD1 (5 bases). Per the germline V gene, CDR1 is MDHEN and CDR2 is SYDVKM. Trimming pared 5 bases from V and 8 bases from J, leaving 9 bases between. The CDR3 totals 11 residues. CDR3 in amino acids: CASSGGSGYTF. Written as DNA, the CDR3 is TGTGCCAGCAGTGGGGGGTCGGGCTACACCTTC.

The V gene is TRBV19, the J gene TRBJ1-6, with D possibly matching TRBD1 (5 bases). Germline V lookup: CDR1 LNHDA, CDR2 SQIVND (reference sequence). The CDR3 sequence is 16 residues long. V lost 3 bases and J lost 7, with 16 bases in between. The CDR3 reads CASSIMGGTRNSPLHF. The CDR3 DNA reads as TGTGCCAGTAGTATTATGGGGGGGACGAGGAATTCACCCCTCCACTTT.

The rearrangement links TRBV12-3 or TRBV12-4 to TRBJ1-1, with 8 bases that match TRBD1. V dropped 8 bases and J dropped 11; count of bases not matched to a gene: 13. This CDR3 is 13 amino acids long. The CDR3 region is CASLNPAGGLAFF. The CDR3 DNA is TGTGCCAGCCTCAATCCTGCAGGGGGCTTGGCTTTCTTT.

V gene TRBV9 combines with J gene TRBJ1-6; 7 bases agree with TRBD1. This CDR3 is built from 14 residues. J was trimmed by 8 bases and V by 5 bases; bases with no gene match: 7. Germline CDR1 and CDR2: SGDLS and YYNGEE. CDR3 amino acids: CASSSSGGHSPLHF. As DNA, the CDR3 is TGTGCCAGCAGTTCATCAGGGGGGCATTCACCCCTCCACTTT.

This clone was seen only a few times. The V gene is TRBV6-5, the J gene TRBJ1-1, with D perhaps matching TRBD1 (6 bases). The germline V gene has CDR1 MNHEY and CDR2 SVGAGI. CDR3 length equals 15 residues. With 7 bases removed from V and 8 bases from J, the gap between germline ends came to 23 bases. The DNA of the CDR3 is TGTGCCAGCAACTTACAAAGGGGGGGTTTCCAAGAAGCTTTCTTT. Amino acids: CASNLQRGGFQEAFF.

This chain uses TRBV7-9 with TRBJ1-1; no definite D call. V dropped 6 bases and J dropped 4 bases, with 18 bases sitting between them. The CDR3 length is 15 residues. Germline V gene sequence: CDR1 SEHNR, CDR2 FQNEAQ (reference sequence). CDR3: CASRAVAFRGTEAFF. The CDR3 DNA reads TGTGCCAGCAGAGCCGTTGCTTTCCGAGGCACTGAAGCTTTCTTT.

The chain links TRBV10-2 to TRBJ1-3; D gene uncertain. The germline V gene encodes CDR1 WSHSY and CDR2 SAAADI. V gave up 3 bases and J gave up 3 bases, with 24 bases separating them. The CDR3 is made up of 19 amino acids. CDR3 amino acids: CASSENLDGNSKFGNTIYF. DNA for the CDR3: TGCGCCAGCAGTGAAAATCTGGACGGGAACTCTAAATTTGGAAACACCATATATTTT.

The chain carries TRBV11-2 and TRBJ1-2; D is possibly TRBD1 (5 bases). The germline CDR1 and CDR2 sequences are SGHAT and FQNNGV. V was shortened by 5 bases and J by 10 bases, with 17 bases between the two germline ends. CDR3 length: 13 residues. The CDR3 sequence is CASSPEGAPIYTF. The CDR3 coding sequence is TGTGCCAGCAGCCCCGAAGGGGCGCCTATCTACACCTTC.

The V call is TRBV5-4, the J call TRBJ1-6, with D unclear. Between the trimmed V and J ends, which lost 1 base and 8 bases, there was a span of 7 bases. The CDR3 is 13 residues long. CDR1 SGHNT and CDR2 YYREEE come from the germline V gene (reference sequence). The CDR3 region has the DNA TGTGCCAGCAGCTTGTTCGGGGATTCACCCCTCCACTTT. As protein: CASSLFGDSPLHF.

This chain uses TRBV10-3 with TRBJ1-3; D unclear. Between the trimmed V and J ends, which lost 8 bases and 0 bases, there was a span of 14 bases. CDR1 ENHRY and CDR2 SYGVKD come from the germline V gene. The length of the CDR3 is 15 residues. CDR3 protein: CAIGLHGFSGNTIYF. The DNA of the CDR3 is TGTGCCATCGGACTTCACGGATTCTCTGGAAACACCATATATTTT.

The chain couples TRBV28 to TRBJ1-5; 9 nucleotides align to TRBD1. The V and J ends lost 6 bases and 2 bases, in that order; junction bases with no gene match: 11. CDR1 is MDHEN, CDR2 SYDVKM, per germline. This CDR3 region has 17 residues. The CDR3 nucleotides read TGTGCCAGCAGCTATCACAGGGGGCTAGGGGGCAATCAGCCCCAGCATTTT. Protein product: CASSYHRGLGGNQPQHF.